This T cell receptor (beta chain) is drawn from a study of T cell repertoires in cytomegalovirus infection. About the study: Recently described HLA-C-restricted plus well-studied HLA-B-restricted CMV epitopes were used. Matching HLA type, along with CMV infection, was indicated by public TCR beta signatures.

This CDR3 is 10 amino acids long. Germline V CDR1 and CDR2: SQVTM, ANQGSEA. V lost 3 bases, J lost 5 bases, and 4 bases lay in between. Study findings and constraints: Within the response measured ex vivo, HLA-C-restricted CMV-specific TCR beta clonotypes were dominant. Frequencies of public TCR beta families were cumulated, and this identified carriers of CMV plus the relevant HLA.

This clonotype was seen a few times. No antigen is known for it. Via MiXCR, TCRdb re-called the reads, giving one row per CDR3 protein. The data hold fewer than 1,000,000 distinct CDR3 sequences, with less than 40% observed a single time. This sequence was found in a human donor in good health (CMV status not recorded). Some clones in this sample may be carry-over from other donors' samples. The genes are TRBV29-1 and TRBJ2-5; D is undetermined. Source: cultured CD8+ T cells from PBMCs, taken from culture after CMV antigen stimulation. Written as DNA, the CDR3 is TGCAGCGTTGAGGAGGAGACCCAGTACTTC. The encoded protein is CSVEEETQYF.